Reported below is one TCR beta chain. Its target is not known. Pooling of second doses given at about 4 or about 12 weeks was done. This sample was taken from a study of T cell responses to AZD1222 COVID-19 vaccine. Regarding the study as a whole: Sampled repertoires all dated from after the peak T cell response. Two AZD1222 administrations were followed by greater Spike-specific TCR breadth and depth. Baseline serostatus was positive in only six AZD1222 recipients.

The V end was cut by 0 bases, the J end by 2 bases, with 8 bases between. The CDR3 loop spans 14 amino acids. CDR1 and CDR2 (germline): SGDLS, YYNGEE. Repertoires were generated with immunoSEQ multiplex PCR, while TCRdb's copy carries only in-frame clones and drops some. The sample shows 150,000 or so clones, roughly nine tenths of them seen only once. V is TRBV9 and J is TRBJ1-1; D is unresolved. The sample consisted of peripheral blood, taken 28 days after the second AZD1222 dose. The clonotype comes from an adult who received the AZD1222 COVID-19 vaccine. The CDR3 nucleotides read TGTGCCAGCAGCGTAGATGGTGGAAACACTGAAGCTTTCTTT. This gives the protein CASSVDGGNTEAFF. Full variable domain (rest looked up from reference TRBV9 and TRBJ1-1): DSGVTQTPKHLITATGQRVTLRCSPRSGDLSVYWYQQSLDQGLQFLIQYYNGEERAKGNILERFSAQQFPDLHSELNLSSLELGDSALYFCASSVDGGNTEAFFGQGTRLTVV.